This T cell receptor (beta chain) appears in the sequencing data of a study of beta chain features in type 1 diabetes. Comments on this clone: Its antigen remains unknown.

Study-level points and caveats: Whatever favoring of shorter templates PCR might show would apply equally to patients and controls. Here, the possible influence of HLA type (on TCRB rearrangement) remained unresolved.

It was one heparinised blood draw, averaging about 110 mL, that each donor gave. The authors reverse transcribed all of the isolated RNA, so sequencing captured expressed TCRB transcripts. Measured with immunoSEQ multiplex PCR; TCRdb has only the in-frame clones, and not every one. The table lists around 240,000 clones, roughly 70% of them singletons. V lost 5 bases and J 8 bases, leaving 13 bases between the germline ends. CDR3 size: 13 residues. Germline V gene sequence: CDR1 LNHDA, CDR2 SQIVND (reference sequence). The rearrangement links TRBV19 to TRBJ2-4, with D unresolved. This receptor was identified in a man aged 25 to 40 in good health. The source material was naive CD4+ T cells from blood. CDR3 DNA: TGTGCCAGTAGTTTGGGTGGTCGTGACATTCAGTACTTC. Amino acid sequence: CASSLGGRDIQYF.